This section outlines one TCR beta chain sequence together with its context. Its antigen is currently not known. No qualities accompany the bases; no much larger clone lies one base away. These data originate in a study of blood T cell repertoires in COVID-19 (dated by TCRdb to about 2020). Regarding the study in general: Samples covering the acute and convalescent phases of COVID-19 were provided by collaborators in the United States, Italy and Spain. The prospective study material was composed of cDNA or gDNA derived from T cells, B-cell-depleted T cells, or PBMCs. Subjects who had been exposed to COVID-19, were actively infected with it, or had recovered from it provided the deeply sampled blood TCRbeta repertoires that made up the dataset. The repertoires were released in a freely available public database meant as a resource for research on the immune response to SARS-CoV-2. Samples came from the ongoing ImmuneRACE study (first 160 participants) plus 1,254 subjects from 6 global collaborators. Sample metadata almost always included a de-identified subject ID, COVID-19 status, age in years and sex. Where available, HLA class I and class II types were obtained from metadata supplied by the sample provider rather than from assay-based typing.

Whole blood was collected in K2EDTA tubes by collaborating institutions according to the institutions' own protocols. For TCRbeta analysis, collaborators shipped samples as frozen whole blood, isolated PBMCs, or DNA extracted from either of those sample types. The immunoSEQ Assay, a bias-controlled multiplex PCR, was used to amplify TCRbeta CDR3 regions from genomic DNA. In the paper's pipeline: The number of nucleated cells in each sample was estimated from the amplification of reference gene primers within the assay. To quantify the absolute abundance of each unique TCRbeta CDR3 rearrangement, sequence reads were collapsed and filtered. For each sample, productive Simpson clonality was calculated as the square root of Simpson's diversity index over productive rearrangements. TCRdb re-hosts the immuneACCESS table, in-frame sequences only. Its copies lack some clones; in the studies checked, an unresolved V gene accounts for under half of them, and the cause for the rest is not known. V and J calls and clone size are as listed in that table; D and trimming were resolved from the DNA. The sample table lists roughly 100,000 clones, around nine tenths of them with a count of one. Clones ranked in the top ten supply 3% of the sample.

The research as a whole found: How much clinical and demographic metadata was included differed by source and by participant, and the metadata was provided uncurated.

The germline V gene (reference sequence) sets CDR1 to WNHNN and CDR2 to SYGVQD. Reading from cysteine to phenylalanine, the CDR3 counts 15 amino acids. This entry keeps only the CDR3 DNA: 45 bases, framed from base 1. The junction shows trimming of 6 bases on V and 0 bases on J, plus 11 bases between the germline ends. The receptor was derived from a man between 45 and 60 years old with active or convalescent COVID-19. The rearrangement joined TRBV10-1 to TRBJ1-4, with no D gene named confidently. The sequenced sample consisted of peripheral blood. The CDR3 protein: CASSENSATNEKLFF. The DNA sequence is given as TGCGCCAGCAGCGAGAACAGTGCAACTAATGAAAAACTGTTTTTT.